This T cell receptor (beta chain) was sequenced for a study of regulatory T cells in long-lasting Graves disease. This clonotype was recorded at least ten times. What it recognizes is unknown. Arm-PCR of CDR3 regions with iRepertoire HTBI primers generated TCR beta libraries. TCRdb reprocessed the multiplex PCR reads via MiXCR and lists one record per CDR3 protein. This table holds some 560,000 distinct CDR3 sequences, about 16% found once. Time point given: newly diagnosed GD, antithyroid drugs for less than 3 months. Preparation of the TCR library used RNA extracted from PBMCs. Study-level points and caveats: Persistent disease favored TRBV28, TRBJ1-2 and TRBJ2-5.

The CDR3 consists of 15 residues. Germline loops: CDR1 SGHAT, CDR2 FQDESV (reference sequence). V dropped 1 base and J dropped 0 bases, with 7 bases sitting between them. These data were likewise used in another study, on T cells in Graves' hyperthyroidism and ophthalmopathy. That investigation notes: Stable Graves' hyperthyroidism denoted no ophthalmopathy progression over 18 months.

This chain links TRBV11-1 with TRBJ2-1; D uncertain. The material sequenced was peripheral blood mononuclear cells (PBMCs), taken at new diagnosis, from a patient treated with antithyroid drugs. The receptor was isolated from a woman aged 40-60 years with Graves disease. CDR3 region: CASSLGQPSYNEQFF. Here the CDR3 DNA reads TGTGCCAGCAGCTTAGGGCAGCCCTCCTACAATGAGCAGTTCTTC.